The 18 T cell receptor beta chains listed next were all sequenced from one sample in a study of blood T cell repertoires in COVID-19. Here immunoSEQ multiplex PCR was the method, and the copy in TCRdb shows in-frame clones only, minus some. The table shows 55,000 to 70,000 clones, with 87% occurring only once. The source material was peripheral blood. These receptors came from a man between 60 and 75 years old with acute or convalescent COVID-19.

The rearrangement uses TRBV29-1 and TRBJ1-2; 7 bases map to TRBD1. J lost 10 bases, V lost 0 bases, and 5 bases had no gene match. Germline CDR1 is SQVTM and CDR2 is ANQGSEA. The CDR3 runs 12 residues. CDR3 bases: TGCAGCGTTGAAGATCTGCAGGGGGACTACACCTTC. This translates into CSVEDLQGDYTF. Together with reference TRBV29-1 and TRBJ1-2, the CDR3 gives the full variable domain: SAVISQKPSRDICQRGTSLTIQCQVDSQVTMMFWYRQQPGQSLTLIATANQGSEATYESGFVIDKFPISRPNLTFSTLTVSNMSPEDSSIYLCSVEDLQGDYTFGSGTRLTVV.

V is TRBV10-2 and J is TRBJ1-1, with a tentative D call TRBD1 (5 bases). V was cut by 7 bases and J by 0 bases, with 12 bases left in between. Germline V gene sequence: CDR1 WSHSY, CDR2 SAAADI. The length of the CDR3 is 14 residues. The CDR3: CASTSGAMNTEAFF. The CDR3 DNA follows: TGCGCCAGCACCTCTGGGGCCATGAACACTGAAGCTTTCTTT.

The chain is built from TRBV6-1 and TRBJ1-3, with D possibly TRBD1 on 5 matching bases. The CDR3 has 16 amino acids. V lost 2 bases and J lost 4, with 15 bases in between. CDR1 and CDR2 (germline): MNHNS, SASEGT. CDR3 residues: CASSEPAGERGNTIYF. CDR3 nucleotide sequence: TGTGCCAGCAGTGAACCCGCGGGGGAGAGAGGAAACACCATATATTTT.

V and J are TRBV3-1 (or the pseudogene TRBV3-2) and TRBJ1-1; unclear D gene. The CDR3 consists of 14 residues. Trimming cost V 2 bases and J 2 bases, with 9 bases left between them. Looked up from germline, CDR1 is LGHDT and CDR2 is YNNKEL (reference sequence). The CDR3 DNA reads as TGTGCCAGCAGCCAATCTGAGTTTAACACTGAAGCTTTCTTT. Its translation: CASSQSEFNTEAFF.

CDR3 residues: CASSRGQGNDQPQHF. DNA for the CDR3: TGTGCCAGTAGTAGGGGACAAGGGAACGATCAGCCCCAGCATTTT. The chain combines TRBV19 with TRBJ1-5, with TRBD1 as a possible D gene (6 bases). V shed 4 bases and J shed 5 bases, with 15 bases lying between them. CDR1 and CDR2 (germline): LNHDA, SQIVND (reference sequence). There are 15 residues in the CDR3.

The rearrangement links TRBV9 to TRBJ1-5; D call uncertain. Germline V gene lookup returns CDR1 SGDLS and CDR2 YYNGEE. The CDR3 contains 14 residues. Between the trimmed V and J ends, which lost 4 bases and 7 bases, there was a span of 15 bases. CDR3 loop: CASSSLDTGQPQHF. CDR3 in DNA: TGTGCCAGCAGCTCACTTGACACGGGGCAGCCCCAGCATTTT.

CDR3 sequence: CASSLGSLEPQHF. In nucleotides, the CDR3 is TGTGCCAGCAGCTTGGGCAGTTTGGAGCCCCAGCATTTT. The chain employs TRBV12-3 or TRBV12-4 and TRBJ1-5; D remains unclear. The V end was cut by 6 bases, the J end by 8 bases, with 14 bases between. This CDR3 has 13 residues.

V and J are TRBV7-2 and TRBJ1-5, with unresolved D. The germline V and J ends were trimmed by 2 bases and 6 bases, with 8 bases remaining between them. The germline V gene encodes CDR1 SGHTA and CDR2 FQGNSA. The CDR3 consists of 13 residues. DNA for the CDR3: TGTGCCAGCAGCTTAAGCCCCCCTCAGCCCCAGCATTTT. This sequence encodes CASSLSPPQPQHF.

This clone turned up a few times. The chain joins TRBV20-1 to TRBJ1-4; D is unclear. This CDR3 is 14 amino acids long. Germline CDR1 is DFQATT and CDR2 is SNEGSKA (reference sequence). V dropped 3 bases and J dropped 8 bases, with 16 bases sitting between them. The CDR3 loop reads CSASGGRPIEKLFF. The CDR3 DNA is TGCAGTGCTAGTGGAGGGAGGCCTATCGAAAAACTGTTTTTT.

The chain recombines TRBV9 with TRBJ1-1; D ambiguous. Germline loops: CDR1 SGDLS, CDR2 YYNGEE. Trimming took off 7 bases at V and 5 bases at J, with 18 bases between the two ends. The CDR3 totals 14 residues. The CDR3 here is CASRAPSGRTEAFF. Written as DNA, the CDR3 is TGTGCCAGCCGCGCTCCTTCGGGAAGGACTGAAGCTTTCTTT.

V and J are TRBV7-9 and TRBJ2-1; a weak D match, TRBD2 (5 bases). Between the trimmed V and J ends, which lost 5 bases and 9 bases, there was a span of 17 bases. CDR1 and CDR2 from the germline V gene are SEHNR and FQNEAQ (reference sequence). The length of the CDR3 is 14 residues. In DNA, the CDR3 is TGTGCCAGCAGCCGCGGCGGGCGGGCTACTGAGCAGTTCTTC. Protein product: CASSRGGRATEQFF.

Only one count was recorded for this clone. The chain combines TRBV27 with TRBJ2-7; TRBD1 agrees at 9 bases. With V trimmed by 3 bases and J by 1 base, 4 bases remained unmatched. CDR1 is MNHEY and CDR2 is SMNVEV in the germline V gene (reference sequence). The CDR3 totals 15 residues. CDR3 amino acids: CASSFAGTGSYEQYF. The CDR3 bases are TGTGCCAGCAGTTTCGCCGGGACAGGGTCCTACGAGCAGTACTTC.

This clone showed up just a few times. The V gene is TRBV4-3, the J gene TRBJ1-5; D remains unclear. This CDR3 comprises 15 residues. The V gene's germline CDR1 is LGHNA and CDR2 YSLEER. Trimming removed 4 bases from V and 0 bases from J, with 10 bases in between. CDR3 nucleotide sequence: TGCGCCAGCAGCCTCGACACCTCTAGCAATCAGCCCCAGCATTTT. As protein: CASSLDTSSNQPQHF.

The chain couples TRBV4-1 to TRBJ1-2; D perhaps matches TRBD1 (5 bases). Germline CDR1 is MGHRA and CDR2 is YSYEKL. Trimming took off 0 bases at V and 4 bases at J, with 12 bases between the two ends. The CDR3 spans 15 residues. CDR3 nucleotides: TGCGCCAGCAGCCAAGATCCGACAGCTCTCTATGGCTACACCTTC. Amino acid sequence: CASSQDPTALYGYTF.

CDR3 protein: CASRGPAGGGMNTEAFF. In DNA form, the CDR3 reads TGTGCCAGCAGGGGGCCGGCGGGAGGTGGCATGAACACTGAAGCTTTCTTT. The J gene is TRBJ1-1, the V gene TRBV25-1, with D possibly TRBD1 on 5 matching bases. Trimming cost V 6 bases and J 0 bases, with 20 bases left between them. The CDR3 sequence is 17 residues long. Germline V CDR1 and CDR2: MGHDK, SYGVNS.

J is TRBJ1-2 and V is TRBV18; no reliable D call. Trimming took 0 bases from V and 4 from J, leaving 18 bases between them. CDR3 size: 17 residues. Germline V gene lookup returns CDR1 KGHSH and CDR2 LQKENI. CDR3 DNA: TGTGCCAGCTCACCACCATTAGGTCTTGACGGAGGCTATGGCTACACCTTC. It is translated as CASSPPLGLDGGYGYTF.

This chain links TRBV5-1 with TRBJ1-3; D not certain. This CDR3 comprises 15 residues. In germline, CDR1 is SGHRS, CDR2 YFSETQ. Trimming pared 2 bases from V and 0 bases from J, leaving 9 bases between. The DNA of the CDR3 is TGCGCCAGCAGCTTCGACGGGAGCTCTGGAAACACCATATATTTT. This codes for CASSFDGSSGNTIYF.

The chain links TRBV10-3 to TRBJ1-1; 9 nucleotides line up with TRBD1. Trimming cost V 2 bases and J 7 bases; bases outside gene matches: 8. There are 15 residues in the CDR3. The germline V gene encodes CDR1 ENHRY and CDR2 SYGVKD. CDR3 region: CAISESRTGVSEAFF. As DNA, the CDR3 is TGTGCCATCAGTGAGAGTCGGACAGGGGTGAGTGAAGCTTTCTTT.